This T cell receptor (beta chain) was identified during a study of blood T cell repertoires in COVID-19. Study-wide background: COVID-19 samples, acute and convalescent, were from the United States, Italy and Spain. In each case, the material was cDNA or gDNA derived from T cells, B-cell-depleted T cells, or PBMCs.

Per the authors' pipeline: Amplifying reference gene primers gave estimates of nucleated cell counts. Data came from immunoSEQ multiplex PCR; TCRdb stores just in-frame clones and leaves some out. That table supplies the V and J calls and clone size; D and trimming were determined from the DNA. The repertoire holds 84,000 or so clones, 83% seen once, with 30% to 45% in the top ten. This clone was found a few times. The V end lost 4 bases, the J end lost 5 bases, and 6 bases lay between the germline ends. This CDR3 comprises 12 residues. Germline loops: CDR1 KGHSH, CDR2 LQKENI. This rearrangement joins TRBV18 to TRBJ1-5; no firm D call. The sequenced material came from peripheral blood. This receptor was taken from a man older than 75 with active or convalescent COVID-19. The CDR3 region has the DNA TGTGCCAGCTCACAGGCGGATCAGCCCCAGCATTTT. Protein product: CASSQADQPQHF.